This is a list of T cell receptor beta chains from one sample in a study of control samples from healthy donors and cancer patients. Produced via immunoSEQ multiplex PCR; TCRdb's table is partial and in-frame only. The sample lists around 51,000 clones, about 80% occurring once. The sample comprised blood. These receptors originate from a man aged 65 to 79 in good health. Both conserved end residues are part of each CDR3. D genes are given only for firm matches. Part of the rows lack a size; the others show once, few, many or a class for expanded clones.

j_call clone_size v_call d_call cdr3_nt cdr3_aa
TRBJ2-7 few TRBV27 . TGTGCCAGCAGTTTTTTATCAGGCTCCTACGAGCAGTACTTC CASSFLSGSYEQYF
TRBJ2-1 . TRBV19 TRBD1 TGTGCCAGTAAGACAGGGTTCTCCTACAATGAGCAGTTCTTC CASKTGFSYNEQFF
TRBJ1-5 few TRBV6-5 TRBD1 TGTGCCAGCAGACCGGGACAGTCTTATCAGCCCCAGCATTTT CASRPGQSYQPQHF
TRBJ1-6 . TRBV7-8 . TGTGCCAGCAGCGGAAACACCGCCCCGGGATCACCCCTCCACTTT CASSGNTAPGSPLHF
TRBJ1-3 . TRBV7-2 . TGTGCCAGCAGCTTAGGAACCGGATCGGGAAACACCATATATTTT CASSLGTGSGNTIYF
TRBJ2-1 . TRBV6-6 . TGTGCCAGCAGCCTTTATCTGGGTCGGGAGCAGTTCTTC CASSLYLGREQFF
TRBJ2-3 . TRBV15 . TGTGCCACCAGCAGAGATCGCGAAAAAGGACAGCTTCTGGGGGATACGCAGTATTTT CATSRDREKGQLLGDTQYF
TRBJ1-3 . TRBV15 . TGTGCCACCAGCAGAGATCGAGAGAGCTCTGGAAACACCATATATTTT CATSRDRESSGNTIYF
TRBJ2-4 . TRBV24-1 . TGTGCCACCAGTACATGGGAGAACATTCAGTACTTC CATSTWENIQYF
TRBJ2-7 . TRBV2 . TGTGCCAGCAGTGAATTAGAGGGGGAGCAGTACTTC CASSELEGEQYF
TRBJ2-7 . TRBV7-6 . TGTGCCAGCAGCCCCTCCTCAGTCGGGGGCTACGAGCAGTACTTC CASSPSSVGGYEQYF
TRBJ1-1 . TRBV10-1 . TGCGCCAGCAAAGAACAGGCGAACACTGAAGCTTTCTTT CASKEQANTEAFF
TRBJ2-1 . TRBV11-3 . TGTGCCAGTACCAGGAGTGGGATCAATGAGCAGTTCTTC CASTRSGINEQFF
TRBJ2-7 . TRBV29-1 TRBD1 TGCAGCGTCGCCGACAGGGCTGGCTACGAGCAGTACTTC CSVADRAGYEQYF
TRBJ1-1 once TRBV7-8 TRBD1 TGTGCCAGCAGCCGTCCCGGGACAGGGGAAGCTTTCTTT CASSRPGTGEAFF
TRBJ2-3 . TRBV7-3 TRBD2 TGTGCCAGCAGCTCGGGACTAGCGGGATATGCAGATACGCAGTATTTT CASSSGLAGYADTQYF
TRBJ1-6 . TRBV27 . TGTGCCAGCAGAAACGACAGGATAGTTAATTCACCCCTCCACTTT CASRNDRIVNSPLHF
TRBJ1-5 few TRBV4-1 . TGCGCCAGCAGCCAGACAGATTATAGCAATCAGCCCCAGCATTTT CASSQTDYSNQPQHF
TRBJ1-1 . TRBV6-5 . TGTGCCAGCAGTTACGAAGGGCAGGGAGTGGATGAAGCTTTCTTT CASSYEGQGVDEAFF
TRBJ1-1 few TRBV6-1 . TGTGCCAGCAGTGAAGCTCCCCAGGGAGGCACTGAAGCTTTCTTT CASSEAPQGGTEAFF
TRBJ2-7 . TRBV2 . TGTGCCAGCACTCTGGGTCCTGACTCCTACGAGCAGTACTTC CASTLGPDSYEQYF
TRBJ2-3 . TRBV5-1 TRBD2 TGCGCCAGCAGGACTAGCGGGGCTAGCACAGATACGCAGTATTTT CASRTSGASTDTQYF
TRBJ2-1 . TRBV5-4 TRBD2 TGTGCCAGCACTCCGGGGGGGGGCGGCGTCTACAATGAGCAGTTCTTC CASTPGGGGVYNEQFF
TRBJ1-3 . TRBV28 TRBD1 TGTGCCAGCAGTTCCCCGGGACAGAGCCTCTCTGGAAACACCATATATTTT CASSSPGQSLSGNTIYF
TRBJ1-1 . TRBV6-1 . TGTGCCAGCAGTGAATATTCGCCCCAGGGAGCTTTCTTT CASSEYSPQGAFF
TRBJ2-5 . TRBV27 . TGTGCCAGCAGTTTAGATCGAGAGACCCAGTACTTC CASSLDRETQYF
TRBJ2-5 . TRBV18 . TGTGCCAGCTCACCACGGCAGACGGGCCCACAAGAGACCCAGTACTTC CASSPRQTGPQETQYF